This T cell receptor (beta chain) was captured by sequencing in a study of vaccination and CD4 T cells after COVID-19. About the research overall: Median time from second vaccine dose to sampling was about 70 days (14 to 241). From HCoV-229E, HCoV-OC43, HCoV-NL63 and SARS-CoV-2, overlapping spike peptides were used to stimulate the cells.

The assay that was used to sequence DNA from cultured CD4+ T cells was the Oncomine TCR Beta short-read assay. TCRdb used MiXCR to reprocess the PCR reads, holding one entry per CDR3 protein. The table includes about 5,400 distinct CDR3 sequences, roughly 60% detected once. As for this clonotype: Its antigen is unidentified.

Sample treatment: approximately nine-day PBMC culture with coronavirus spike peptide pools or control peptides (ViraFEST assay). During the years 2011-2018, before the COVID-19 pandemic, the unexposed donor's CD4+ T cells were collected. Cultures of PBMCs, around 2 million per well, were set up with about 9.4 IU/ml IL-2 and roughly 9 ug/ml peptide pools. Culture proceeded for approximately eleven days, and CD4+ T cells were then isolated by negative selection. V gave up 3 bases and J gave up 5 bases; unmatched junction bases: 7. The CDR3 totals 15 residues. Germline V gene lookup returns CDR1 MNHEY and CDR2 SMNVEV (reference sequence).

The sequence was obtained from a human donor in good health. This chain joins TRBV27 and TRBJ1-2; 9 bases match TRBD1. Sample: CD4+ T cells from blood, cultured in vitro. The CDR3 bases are TGTGCCAGCAGTTTCTCCGACAGGGGGAATTATGGCTACACCTTC. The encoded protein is CASSFSDRGNYGYTF.